Below are 13 T cell receptor beta chains sequenced from a single sample in a study of blood T cells in healthy people across ages. Next came a second PCR, run for about 7 to 12 cycles, which used a sample-barcoded 5' primer along with a J-beta primer mix. Each CDR3 protein gets one entry after TCRdb re-called the 5' RACE reads with MiXCR. The sample lists roughly 1,300,000 distinct CDR3 sequences, approximately 59% seen once, with 6.5% to 8% in the top ten. The specimen sequenced was blood. These receptors all stem from a man between 18 and 35 years old in good health.

This clonotype showed up just a few times. V and J are TRBV11-1 and TRBJ2-7, with 8 positions matching TRBD2. Germline V gene lookup returns CDR1 SGHAT and CDR2 FQDESV (reference sequence). The V and J ends lost 4 bases and 0 bases, in that order; junction bases with no gene match: 29. The CDR3 has 23 residues. CDR3 nucleotides: TGTGCCAGCAGCTCTCAGGACGTACTGTCAGCGGGAGTAACCTTAGTATCCTCCTACGAGCAGTACTTC. Residues: CASSSQDVLSAGVTLVSSYEQYF.

The V gene is TRBV25-1, the J gene TRBJ1-2; TRBD1 is a possible D gene (5 bases). This CDR3 is 16 amino acids long. The V end was cut by 2 bases, the J end by 2 bases, with 15 bases between. CDR1 is MGHDK and CDR2 is SYGVNS in the germline V gene. CDR3 in amino acids: CASSEEGMGVNYGYTF. The DNA for the CDR3 is TGTGCCAGCAGTGAAGAGGGAATGGGGGTGAACTATGGCTACACCTTC.

The chain employs TRBV12-3 or TRBV12-4 and TRBJ2-1; TRBD2 aligns across 7 bases. CDR3 length: 14 residues. Unmatched junction bases numbered 6, after V lost 6 bases and J lost 4 bases. The CDR3 region has the DNA TGTGCCAGCAGCCCCATGGGAGGGTACAATGAGCAGTTCTTC. Translation: CASSPMGGYNEQFF.

The chain combines TRBV4-1 with TRBJ2-1, with 11 nucleotides matching TRBD2. CDR3 length equals 18 residues. Germline V gives CDR1 MGHRA, CDR2 YSYEKL. The trim removed 0 bases at V and 4 bases at J, leaving 8 bases unmatched. CDR3 bases: TGCGCCAGCAGCCAAGATCCCCCCCGGACTAGCGGGTACAATGAGCAGTTCTTC. Encoded protein: CASSQDPPRTSGYNEQFF.

The chain carries TRBV20-1 and TRBJ2-6; D not resolved. Trimming took 3 bases from V and 0 from J, leaving 15 bases between them. In germline, CDR1 is DFQATT, CDR2 SNEGSKA (reference sequence). This CDR3 contains 17 residues. In DNA, the CDR3 is TGCAGTGCTAGGGGGAATACCCGATCCTCTGGGGCCAACGTCCTGACTTTC. Its protein is CSARGNTRSSGANVLTF.

The chain has TRBV4-1 and TRBJ1-4, with a possible D match to TRBD1 (5 bases). Between the trimmed V and J ends, which lost 3 bases and 5 bases, there was a span of 10 bases. The CDR3 contains 14 residues. Germline CDR1 is MGHRA and CDR2 is YSYEKL. The CDR3 loop reads CASSHGTGNEKLFF. The CDR3 DNA reads TGCGCCAGCAGCCATGGGACGGGGAATGAAAAACTGTTTTTT.

V usage is TRBV5-1 and J usage is TRBJ2-5; D is undetermined. This CDR3 comprises 13 residues. V lost 1 base, J lost 2 bases, and 6 bases lay in between. Germline CDR1 SGHRS, CDR2 YFSETQ. The CDR3 DNA sequence: TGCGCCAGCAGCTTGCCGGAACAAGAGACCCAGTACTTC. This encodes CASSLPEQETQYF.

The chain is built from TRBV24-1 and TRBJ2-3; D unresolved. CDR3 length: 17 amino acids. Per the germline V gene, CDR1 is KGHDR and CDR2 is SFDVKD. V dropped 5 bases and J dropped 1 base, with 18 bases sitting between them. The CDR3 region has the DNA TGTGCCACCAGTGGCAGGCAAAAGAAAAAGGGCACAGATACGCAGTATTTT. Its protein is CATSGRQKKKGTDTQYF.

The CDR3 sequence: CASSLKPNEQFF. The CDR3 nucleotides read TGTGCCAGCAGCTTAAAGCCAAATGAGCAGTTCTTC. The chain is built from TRBV7-8 and TRBJ2-1; D unclear. The CDR3 extends over 12 amino acids. Germline V gives CDR1 SGHVS, CDR2 FQNEAQ. The V end was cut by 2 bases, the J end by 7 bases, with 6 bases between.

Here the CDR3 DNA reads TGTGCCAGCAACCTAATAAATGAGCAGTTCTTC. The encoded protein is CASNLINEQFF. V usage is TRBV7-2 and J usage is TRBJ2-1; D is uncertain. V was pared by 7 bases and J by 7 bases, with 8 bases between. The V gene's germline CDR1 is SGHTA and CDR2 FQGNSA. The CDR3 runs to 11 residues.

This clonotype has only a few counts. J is TRBJ1-6 and V is TRBV12-3 or TRBV12-4, with TRBD1 matching 11 bases. This CDR3 is 18 amino acids long. Germline trimming cut 7 bases from V and 2 bases from J; bases unmatched to any gene: 10. For the CDR3, the DNA is TGTGCCAGCACTCGGACAGGGGGCGCCGGCGCCTATAATTCACCCCTCCACTTT. Translated, it gives CASTRTGGAGAYNSPLHF.

This clonotype was picked up a small number of times. The chain recombines TRBV2 with TRBJ2-7; the D gene is possibly TRBD1 (7 bases). V lost 6 bases and J 4 bases, leaving 13 bases between the germline ends. CDR1 SNHLY and CDR2 FYNNEI come from the germline V gene. The length of the CDR3 is 13 residues. This chain's CDR3 is CASRKTGRYEQYF. In DNA form, the CDR3 reads TGTGCCAGCAGGAAGACAGGGAGGTACGAGCAGTACTTC.

J is TRBJ1-2 and V is TRBV20-1, with TRBD1 identical over 8 bases. The V and J ends lost 3 bases and 4 bases, in that order; junction bases with no gene match: 10. This CDR3 has 15 residues. The germline CDR1 and CDR2 sequences are DFQATT and SNEGSKA (reference sequence). CDR3: CSASDRTGMAYGYTF. The DNA of the CDR3 is TGCAGTGCTAGCGACCGGACAGGGATGGCCTATGGCTACACCTTC.